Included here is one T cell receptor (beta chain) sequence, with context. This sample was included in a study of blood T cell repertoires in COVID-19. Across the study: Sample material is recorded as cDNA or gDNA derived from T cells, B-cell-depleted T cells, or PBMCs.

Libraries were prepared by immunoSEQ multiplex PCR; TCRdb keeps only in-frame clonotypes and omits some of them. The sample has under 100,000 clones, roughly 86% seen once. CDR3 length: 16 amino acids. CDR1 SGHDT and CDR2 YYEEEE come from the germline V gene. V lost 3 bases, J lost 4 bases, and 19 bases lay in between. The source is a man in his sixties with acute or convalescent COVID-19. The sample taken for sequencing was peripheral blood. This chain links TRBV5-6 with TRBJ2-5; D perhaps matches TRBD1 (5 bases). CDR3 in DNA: TGTGCCAGCAGCTCCGACAGAAGCCTATGGGGAGAGACCCAGTACTTC. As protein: CASSSDRSLWGETQYF.